This T cell receptor beta chain appears in the sequencing data of a study of control samples from healthy donors and cancer patients. Only in-frame clones appear in the TCRdb table, and some are missing; sequencing was by immunoSEQ multiplex PCR. This table has 120,000 to 150,000 clones, around 90% appearing once. The CDR3 has 13 amino acids. V dropped 6 bases and J dropped 4 bases, with 13 bases sitting between them. Germline assignment: CDR1 MNHEY and CDR2 SMNVEV (reference sequence). Sequencing was carried out using blood. The clonotype was recovered from a man younger than 45 in good health. This sequence joins TRBV27 and TRBJ2-7; D remains unclear. CDR3 loop: CASRKSPGYEQYF. The CDR3 nucleotides are TGTGCCAGCAGAAAAAGCCCTGGTTACGAGCAGTACTTC.